Following are 23 T cell receptor beta chains from one sample sequenced in a study of T cell responses to AZD1222 COVID-19 vaccine. The protocol was immunoSEQ multiplex PCR, while the TCRdb copy is restricted to in-frame clones and leaves out a portion. The sample lists about 85,000 clones, more than 70% occurring once. The sequencing here drew on peripheral blood, taken on day 0 of AZD1222 vaccination. These receptor sequences come from an adult in good health.

The chain recombines TRBV19 with TRBJ2-2; D may correspond to TRBD1 or TRBD2 (6 bases each). Germline CDR1 and CDR2: LNHDA and SQIVND (reference sequence). The CDR3 has 15 residues. Trimming removed 3 bases from V and 4 bases from J, with 12 bases in between. CDR3 nucleotide sequence: TGTGCCAGTAGTATGGACAGAGCGGGCACCGGGGAGCTGTTTTTT. It translates to CASSMDRAGTGELFF.

V and J are TRBV5-1 and TRBJ2-7, with 13 bases aligning to TRBD2. The CDR3 loop spans 14 amino acids. Germline CDR1 reads SGHRS; CDR2 reads YFSETQ. J gave up 2 bases and V 6 bases, and 2 bases lay outside the gene matches. CDR3 nucleotide sequence: TGCGCCAGCACCGGACTAGCGGGAGCCTACGAGCAGTACTTC. Translated, it gives CASTGLAGAYEQYF. Combining the CDR3 with reference TRBV5-1 and TRBJ2-7 gives the whole variable domain KAGVTQTPRYLIKTRGQQVTLSCSPISGHRSVSWYQQTPGQGLQFLFEYFSETQRNKGNFPGRFSGRQFSNSRSEMNVSTLELGDSALYLCASTGLAGAYEQYFGPGTRLTVT.

This chain joins TRBV21-1 and TRBJ2-2; the D call of TRBD2 is as the table states it, not checked on the DNA. TRBV21-1 is reported as a pseudogene. CDR3 length: 18 amino acids. CDR3 sequence (DNA): TGTGCCAGCAGCAAAGGCCGGGGGGCGGGAGAGAACACCGGGGAGCTGTTTTTT. Its translation is CASSKGRGAGENTGELFF.

This rearrangement joins TRBV12-3 or TRBV12-4 to TRBJ2-7; TRBD1 matches 8 bases. The CDR3 loop spans 13 amino acids. V was clipped by 6 bases and J by 3 bases; unmatched bases: 4. The CDR3 DNA sequence: TGTGCCAGCAGCTGGACAGGGATCTACGAGCAGTACTTC. This encodes CASSWTGIYEQYF.

The V call is TRBV2, the J call TRBJ2-7, with no clear D. The CDR3 is made up of 14 amino acids. V was clipped by 4 bases and J by 0 bases, with 10 bases between them. The germline V gene has CDR1 SNHLY and CDR2 FYNNEI. The CDR3 reads CASSATGSSYEQYF. The CDR3 bases are TGTGCCAGCAGTGCAACGGGCAGCTCCTACGAGCAGTACTTC.

The chain combines TRBV5-4 with TRBJ1-2, with D tentatively TRBD1 (5 bases). CDR1 SGHNT and CDR2 YYREEE come from the germline V gene (reference sequence). V lost 0 bases and J lost 4, with 10 bases in between. CDR3 length: 14 residues. The CDR3 region is CASSLGGASYGYTF. In DNA, the CDR3 is TGTGCCAGCAGCTTGGGGGGCGCAAGCTATGGCTACACCTTC.

This sequence joins TRBV9 and TRBJ2-5, with 9 bases aligning to TRBD2. The V segment lost 4 bases and the J segment 3 bases; nucleotides outside the gene matches: 7. Germline CDR1 and CDR2: SGDLS and YYNGEE. This CDR3 has 15 residues. The chain's CDR3 is CASSQSGGTKETQYF. Written as DNA, the CDR3 is TGTGCCAGCAGCCAAAGCGGGGGGACGAAAGAGACCCAGTACTTC. Variable domain in full (rest from reference TRBV9 and TRBJ2-5): DSGVTQTPKHLITATGQRVTLRCSPRSGDLSVYWYQQSLDQGLQFLIQYYNGEERAKGNILERFSAQQFPDLHSELNLSSLELGDSALYFCASSQSGGTKETQYFGPGTRLLVL.

The V call is TRBV19, the J call TRBJ2-1; no clear D gene. Trimming cost V 5 bases and J 4 bases, with 15 bases left between them. This CDR3 spans 15 amino acids. In germline, CDR1 is LNHDA, CDR2 SQIVND (reference sequence). The CDR3 spells CASSLQGAVYNEQFF. The CDR3 DNA follows: TGTGCCAGTAGTCTACAAGGAGCCGTATACAATGAGCAGTTCTTC.

The rearrangement uses TRBV19 and TRBJ1-6, with 10 positions matching TRBD1. The germline V gene encodes CDR1 LNHDA and CDR2 SQIVND (reference sequence). The CDR3 spans 17 residues. V was pared by 11 bases and J by 7 bases, with 17 bases of the junction left unmatched. The CDR3 here is CAVGRDRGLFPNSPLHF. CDR3 bases: TGTGCCGTGGGCCGGGACAGGGGCTTATTCCCAAATTCACCCCTCCACTTT.

CDR3 sequence: CASSQVRSTDTQYF. The DNA of the CDR3 is TGTGCCAGCAGCCAAGTACGGAGCACAGATACGCAGTATTTT. The V call is TRBV3-1 (or the pseudogene TRBV3-2), the J call TRBJ2-3; D call uncertain. CDR1 and CDR2 from the germline V gene are LGHDT and YNNKEL (reference sequence). V was cut by 1 base and J by 0 bases, with 5 bases left in between. CDR3 length: 14 amino acids.

The chain recombines TRBV11-2 with TRBJ2-5; D may match TRBD1 or TRBD2 (5 bases each). Trimming removed 0 bases at V and 5 bases at J, with 13 bases between. Germline-derived CDR1 and CDR2 are SGHAT and FQNNGV. The CDR3 has 15 amino acids. CDR3 DNA sequence: TGTGCCAGCAGCTTAGAACCAGGGTCGGGGGAGACCCAGTACTTC. This sequence encodes CASSLEPGSGETQYF.

The V call is TRBV11-2, the J call TRBJ2-5; a weak D match, TRBD2 (5 bases). There are 15 residues in the CDR3. The V end was cut by 1 base, the J end by 8 bases, with 17 bases between. Germline V lookup: CDR1 SGHAT, CDR2 FQNNGV. In nucleotides, the CDR3 is TGTGCCAGCAGCTTAGTCAGCGGACGTCCTGTAACCCAGTACTTC. Translated, it gives CASSLVSGRPVTQYF.

The gene calls are TRBV3-1 (or the pseudogene TRBV3-2) and TRBJ1-6; D remains ambiguous. V dropped 4 bases and J dropped 0 bases, with 7 bases sitting between them. The germline gives CDR1 LGHDT, CDR2 YNNKEL (reference sequence). The CDR3 is 15 amino acids. CDR3 residues: CASSPDGSYNSPLHF. The DNA for the CDR3 is TGTGCCAGCAGCCCCGACGGCTCCTATAATTCACCCCTCCACTTT.

This rearrangement joins TRBV30 to TRBJ2-3; 7 nucleotides align to TRBD1. This CDR3 has 14 residues. Trimming at V came to 7 bases and at J to 0 bases, leaving 7 bases not matched to a gene. Germline V gives CDR1 GTSNPN, CDR2 SVGIG (reference sequence). CDR3 in DNA: TGTGCCTACCAACCGGGACAGAGCACAGATACGCAGTATTTT. Translation: CAYQPGQSTDTQYF.

The V and J genes are TRBV6-5 and TRBJ1-1; TRBD1 might be the D (5 bases). This CDR3 is built from 14 residues. Trimming shortened V by 7 bases and J by 6 bases, and 18 bases separated the two germline ends. Germline-derived CDR1 and CDR2 are MNHEY and SVGAGI. CDR3 in DNA: TGTGCCAGCAAGAGCCGGGGCCTCGTAGCTGAAGCTTTCTTT. It encodes CASKSRGLVAEAFF.

This chain connects TRBV24-1 to TRBJ2-1; the D gene is possibly TRBD1 (7 bases). Deletions cut 9 bases from V and 1 base from J, with 18 bases between. Looked up from germline, CDR1 is KGHDR and CDR2 is SFDVKD. The CDR3 has 16 residues. The CDR3 DNA reads TGTGCCACCCAGGGGGGTACAGGGAATTCCTACAATGAGCAGTTCTTC. It specifies CATQGGTGNSYNEQFF.

The rearrangement links TRBV7-2 to TRBJ1-2, with unresolved D. This CDR3 has 13 residues. CDR1 and CDR2 (germline): SGHTA, FQGNSA. Trimming cost V 4 bases and J 6 bases, with 12 bases left between them. CDR3 loop: CASSYRRVDGYTF. The CDR3 DNA sequence: TGTGCCAGCAGCTACCGTAGGGTCGATGGCTACACCTTC. The full variable domain, rest sourced from reference TRBV7-2 and TRBJ1-2, is GAGVSQSPSNKVTEKGKDVELRCDPISGHTALYWYRQSLGQGLEFLIYFQGNSAPDKSGLPSDRFSAERTGGSVSTLTIQRTQQEDSAVYLCASSYRRVDGYTFGSGTRLTVV.

This clone was seen only once. V is TRBV18 and J is TRBJ2-1; D is undetermined. The V and J ends lost 3 bases and 5 bases respectively, with 14 bases between them. The CDR3 consists of 15 residues. Germline CDR1 reads KGHSH; CDR2 reads LQKENI. The CDR3 spells CASSPSFGGNNEQFF. In nucleotides, the CDR3 is TGTGCCAGCTCACCGAGCTTTGGCGGAAACAATGAGCAGTTCTTC.

The V and J genes are TRBV4-1 and TRBJ2-5; D remains unclear. In germline, CDR1 is MGHRA, CDR2 YSYEKL. Trimming removed 0 bases at V and 1 base at J, with 9 bases between. This CDR3 is built from 15 residues. The CDR3 DNA sequence: TGCGCCAGCAGCCAAGATTCAGGCCTCCAAGAGACCCAGTACTTC. Its translation: CASSQDSGLQETQYF.

CDR3 nucleotides: TGTGCTAGTGGTTTGAGGCAGGTTTTAGCTAATGAAAAACTGTTTTTT. Translation: CASGLRQVLANEKLFF. The chain couples TRBV12-5 to TRBJ1-4; D not resolved. This CDR3 spans 16 amino acids. V lost 2 bases and J lost 3, with 13 bases in between. Per the germline V gene, CDR1 is LGHNT and CDR2 is FRNRAP. The variable domain in full, completed from reference TRBV12-5 and TRBJ1-4, reads DARVTQTPRHKVTEMGQEVTMRCQPILGHNTVFWYRQTMMQGLELLAYFRNRAPLDDSGMPKDRFSAEMPDATLATLKIQPSEPRDSAVYFCASGLRQVLANEKLFFGSGTQLSVL.

The chain is built from TRBV5-5 and TRBJ2-7; 8 nucleotides align to TRBD1. From germline, CDR1 is SGHKS and CDR2 YYEKEE (reference sequence). Trimming cost V 4 bases and J 4 bases; bases outside gene matches: 16. This CDR3 region has 17 residues. CDR3 nucleotides: TGTGCCAGCAGCCTCCGGTGGGGGACAGGAAGAACATACGAGCAGTACTTC. This translates into CASSLRWGTGRTYEQYF.

This chain links TRBV12-5 with TRBJ2-2; D gene uncertain. The V end lost 0 bases, the J end lost 1 base, and 6 bases lay between the germline ends. Germline loops: CDR1 LGHNT, CDR2 FRNRAP. This CDR3 region has 15 residues. CDR3 residues: CASGLVKQNTGELFF. The CDR3 nucleotides read TGTGCTAGTGGTTTGGTAAAACAGAACACCGGGGAGCTGTTTTTT.

This chain connects TRBV7-9 to TRBJ2-7, with D hard to call. Trimming cost V 2 bases and J 3 bases, with 8 bases left between them. Germline V CDR1 and CDR2: SEHNR, FQNEAQ (reference sequence). The CDR3 runs 13 residues. DNA of the CDR3: TGTGCCAGCAGCTTATCTAATTTCTACGAGCAGTACTTC. It encodes CASSLSNFYEQYF.